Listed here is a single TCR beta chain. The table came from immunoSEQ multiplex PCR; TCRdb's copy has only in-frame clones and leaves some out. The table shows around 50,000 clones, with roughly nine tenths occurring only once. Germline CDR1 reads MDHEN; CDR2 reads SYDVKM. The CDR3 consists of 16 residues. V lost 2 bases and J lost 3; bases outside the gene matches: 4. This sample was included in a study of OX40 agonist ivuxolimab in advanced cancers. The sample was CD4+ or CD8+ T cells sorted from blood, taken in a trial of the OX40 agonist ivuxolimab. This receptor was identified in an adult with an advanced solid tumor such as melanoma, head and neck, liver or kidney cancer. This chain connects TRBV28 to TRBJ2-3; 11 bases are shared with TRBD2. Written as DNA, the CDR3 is TGTGCCAGCAGTTTAACTAGCGGGAGTATAACAGATACGCAGTATTTT. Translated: CASSLTSGSITDTQYF.